Sequencing of this T cell receptor beta chain was carried out in a study of CD8 T cells in ankylosing spondylitis. This CDR3 region has 16 residues. V lost 5 bases and J 3 bases, leaving 20 bases between the germline ends. Points from the study as a whole: The study identified a TCR beta motif of several highly homologous variants that appeared characteristic of ankylosing spondylitis blood. Prior work had noted some motif variants in reactive arthritis blood and synovial fluid. Enrichment of disease-linked clones was reportedly significant in matched ankylosing spondylitis synovial fluid.

Preparation of TCR beta libraries was done by quantitative 5'-RACE with molecular barcodes. In TCRdb, the 5' RACE reads were re-called with MiXCR into one record per CDR3 protein. Of under 250,000 distinct CDR3 sequences detected, roughly 32% appear once; the ten largest clones hold around 4.2%. Remarks on this clonotype: The antigen remains unidentified.

The rearrangement links TRBV12-3 or TRBV12-4 to TRBJ2-7, with a possible D match to TRBD1 (9 bases). The source material was blood, either unsorted or a sorted T cell fraction (not recorded which). This TCR derives from a male donor with ankylosing spondylitis or in good health (not recorded which). CDR3 loop: CASSTAGGGQGYEQYF. The CDR3 DNA sequence: TGTGCCAGCAGTACCGCCGGGGGGGGACAGGGCTACGAGCAGTACTTC.